The next 22 T cell receptor beta chains were all read from a single sample in a study of blood T cell repertoires in COVID-19. The method was immunoSEQ multiplex PCR; TCRdb's version includes in-frame clones alone and lacks a portion of them. Among over 150,000 clones listed, around 94% were seen once. Input material: peripheral blood. The source of these receptors is a man between 25 and 39 years old with COVID-19, enrolled during active disease.

The J gene is TRBJ1-4, the V gene TRBV12-3 or TRBV12-4; D not certain. This CDR3 region has 12 residues. V lost 2 bases to trimming and J lost 8 bases, with 6 bases between them. The CDR3 nucleotides are TGTGCCAGCAGTTTAACCAGGGAAAAACTGTTTTTT. This sequence encodes CASSLTREKLFF.

This chain links TRBV6-1 with TRBJ1-1; D not resolved. This CDR3 region has 13 residues. Per germline, CDR1 MNHNS and CDR2 SASEGT. V lost 2 bases, J lost 3 bases, and 7 bases lay in between. In DNA, the CDR3 is TGTGCCAGCAGTGAACGGGTAGACACTGAAGCTTTCTTT. Amino acids: CASSERVDTEAFF.

CDR3 nucleotides: TGTGCCAGCAGCAAAAGGGGGAACACCGGGGAGCTGTTTTTT. Residues: CASSKRGNTGELFF. This chain joins TRBV27 and TRBJ2-2, with D perhaps TRBD1 (5 bases). This CDR3 has 14 amino acids. The germline V gene has CDR1 MNHEY and CDR2 SMNVEV (reference sequence). V lost 6 bases and J lost 1, with 9 bases in between.

Details on this clone: This CDR3 is also generated by other DNA sequences in the sample. This rearrangement joins TRBV11-2 to TRBJ2-7, with a tentative D call TRBD1 (5 bases). Germline V lookup: CDR1 SGHAT, CDR2 FQNNGV. The CDR3 consists of 14 residues. Between the trimmed V and J ends, which lost 3 bases and 2 bases, there was a span of 11 bases. CDR3 amino acids: CASSFDPGPYEQYF. The CDR3 nucleotides read TGTGCCAGCAGCTTTGACCCAGGGCCCTACGAGCAGTACTTC. Variable domain in full (rest from reference TRBV11-2 and TRBJ2-7): EAGVAQSPRYKIIEKRQSVAFWCNPISGHATLYWYQQILGQGPKLLIQFQNNGVVDDSQLPKDRFSAERLKGVDSTLKIQPAKLEDSAVYLCASSFDPGPYEQYFGPGTRLTVT.

This sequence joins TRBV12-5 and TRBJ1-1; D ambiguous. Germline V gene lookup returns CDR1 LGHNT and CDR2 FRNRAP. V lost 5 bases and J lost 8, with 15 bases in between. This CDR3 is 13 amino acids long. The CDR3 sequence is CASGGVVSLEAFF. The CDR3 DNA is TGTGCTAGTGGTGGAGTCGTATCCCTCGAAGCTTTCTTT. Full variable domain (missing parts from reference TRBV12-5 and TRBJ1-1): DARVTQTPRHKVTEMGQEVTMRCQPILGHNTVFWYRQTMMQGLELLAYFRNRAPLDDSGMPKDRFSAEMPDATLATLKIQPSEPRDSAVYFCASGGVVSLEAFFGQGTRLTVV.

The chain employs TRBV10-3 and TRBJ1-4; D possibly corresponds to TRBD1 (6 bases). This CDR3 spans 18 amino acids. V was cut by 2 bases and J by 0 bases, with 16 bases left in between. The germline CDR1 and CDR2 sequences are ENHRY and SYGVKD. CDR3 region: CAISEGVTGEPTNEKLFF. As DNA, the CDR3 is TGTGCCATCAGTGAGGGGGTGACAGGAGAACCAACTAATGAAAAACTGTTTTTT.

This clone was seen just once. CDR3 loop: CASSDSGSNTGELFF. CDR3 coding DNA: TGCGCCAGCAGTGATTCAGGGTCGAACACCGGGGAGCTGTTTTTT. V is TRBV10-2 and J is TRBJ2-2; the D gene is possibly TRBD1 (5 bases). CDR3 length: 15 amino acids. CDR1 WSHSY and CDR2 SAAADI come from the germline V gene. The V end lost 3 bases, the J end lost 0 bases, and 8 bases lay between the germline ends.

The count of this clone is one. The CDR3 spells CASSLPGQINEQYF. CDR3 nucleotide sequence: TGTGCCAGCAGCTTACCGGGACAGATTAACGAGCAGTACTTC. The V gene is TRBV5-4, the J gene TRBJ2-7; 7 positions agree with TRBD1. The CDR3 has 14 residues. Unmatched junction bases numbered 7, after V lost 2 bases and J lost 5 bases. Germline loops: CDR1 SGHNT, CDR2 YYREEE (reference sequence).

This clone was observed once. V usage is TRBV2 and J usage is TRBJ1-2; D is undetermined. CDR3 length: 12 residues. V was cut by 10 bases and J by 0 bases, with 9 bases left in between. Germline CDR1 SNHLY, CDR2 FYNNEI. CDR3 coding DNA: TGTGCCAATCCGGGTTCTAACTATGGCTACACCTTC. Protein sequence: CANPGSNYGYTF.

This chain connects TRBV5-1 to TRBJ2-7, with TRBD1 identical over 7 bases. The germline V gene has CDR1 SGHRS and CDR2 YFSETQ. With 3 bases clipped from V and 0 bases from J, the junction kept 12 bases outside the gene matches. CDR3 size: 17 residues. For the CDR3, the DNA is TGCGCCAGCAGCTCGGGACAGCCGACGTCCCTCTCCTACGAGCAGTACTTC. It translates to CASSSGQPTSLSYEQYF.

V and J are TRBV9 and TRBJ2-3, with D possibly TRBD2 on 7 matching bases. CDR3 length: 16 residues. Per the germline V gene, CDR1 is SGDLS and CDR2 is YYNGEE. V lost 4 bases to trimming and J lost 1 base, with 16 bases between them. CDR3 bases: TGTGCCAGCAGCATTATGGGGGGGCACGGCACAGATACGCAGTATTTT. It yields the protein CASSIMGGHGTDTQYF.

The chain joins TRBV4-1 to TRBJ2-1, with 9 positions matching TRBD1. The J segment lost 4 bases and the V segment lost 3 bases, leaving 10 bases of the junction unmatched. The V gene's germline CDR1 is MGHRA and CDR2 YSYEKL. The CDR3 loop spans 17 amino acids. The CDR3 coding sequence is TGCGCCAGCAGCCACGAAGGCTCGACAGGGGGGTACAATGAGCAGTTCTTC. Translation: CASSHEGSTGGYNEQFF.

V is TRBV15 and J is TRBJ2-4, with D perhaps matching TRBD1 (5 bases). CDR3 length equals 16 residues. Germline assignment: CDR1 LNHNV and CDR2 YYDKDF (reference sequence). Trimming took 2 bases from V and 0 from J, leaving 11 bases between them. CDR3 region: CATSRRTGQAKNIQYF. CDR3 nucleotides: TGTGCCACCAGCAGACGAACAGGTCAAGCCAAAAACATTCAGTACTTC. Complete variable domain (other parts from reference TRBV15 and TRBJ2-4): DAMVIQNPRYQVTQFGKPVTLSCSQTLNHNVMYWYQQKSSQAPKLLFHYYDKDFNNEADTPDNFQSRRPNTSFCFLDIRSPGLGDTAMYLCATSRRTGQAKNIQYFGAGTRLSVL.

The chain couples TRBV3-1 (or the pseudogene TRBV3-2) to TRBJ1-3; perhaps TRBD1 as D (6 bases). The length of the CDR3 is 15 residues. Germline V gives CDR1 LGHDT, CDR2 YNNKEL (reference sequence). V shed 0 bases and J shed 4 bases, with 10 bases lying between them. The CDR3 bases are TGTGCCAGCAGCCAAGACAGGGGATTCGGAAACACCATATATTTT. Translation gives CASSQDRGFGNTIYF.

In this sample, this clone turned up once. The CDR3 sequence: CASRLLAGANTGELFF. The CDR3, as DNA: TGCGCCAGCAGACTACTAGCGGGGGCGAACACCGGGGAGCTGTTTTTT. The gene calls are TRBV4-1 and TRBJ2-2; 11 positions agree with TRBD2. Germline V gene data show CDR1 as MGHRA and CDR2 as YSYEKL. CDR3 length equals 16 residues. V shed 6 bases, J shed 0 bases, and the junction held 3 bases outside the gene matches.

The chain is built from TRBV7-9 and TRBJ1-2, with 11 bases lining up with TRBD1. The CDR3 is made up of 14 amino acids. CDR1 and CDR2 from the germline V gene are SEHNR and FQNEAQ (reference sequence). V lost 4 bases and J lost 6; bases outside the gene matches: 4. The CDR3 loop reads CASSSDRGRDGYTF. In DNA, the CDR3 is TGTGCCAGCAGCTCGGACAGGGGGCGGGATGGCTACACCTTC.

J is TRBJ2-6 and V is TRBV19; 10 positions agree with TRBD1. This CDR3 has 19 residues. Trimming removed 5 bases from V and 0 bases from J; junction bases left unmatched: 10. CDR1 and CDR2 from the germline V gene are LNHDA and SQIVND (reference sequence). The CDR3 sequence is CASSARSGTGASGANVLTF. In DNA form, the CDR3 reads TGTGCCAGTAGTGCTCGTAGTGGGACAGGGGCCTCTGGGGCCAACGTCCTGACTTTC. Combining the CDR3 with reference TRBV19 and TRBJ2-6 gives the whole variable domain DGGITQSPKYLFRKEGQNVTLSCEQNLNHDAMYWYRQDPGQGLRLIYYSQIVNDFQKGDIAEGYSVSREKKESFPLTVTSAQKNPTAFYLCASSARSGTGASGANVLTFGAGSRLTVL.

This clone was counted once. The chain carries TRBV7-3 and TRBJ2-1; 8 bases map to TRBD2. CDR1 and CDR2 (germline): SGHTA, FQGTGA. J was trimmed by 0 bases and V by 5 bases; bases with no gene match: 3. The CDR3 extends over 15 amino acids. The CDR3 nucleotides are TGTGCCAGCAGCCCAGGACTAGCCTCCTACAATGAGCAGTTCTTC. It yields the protein CASSPGLASYNEQFF.

This clone was seen a single time. V and J are TRBV5-1 and TRBJ2-1; 12 bases match TRBD2. The V segment lost 0 bases and the J segment 5 bases; nucleotides outside the gene matches: 3. This CDR3 has 16 amino acids. Looked up from germline, CDR1 is SGHRS and CDR2 is YFSETQ. CDR3 protein: CASSLGGLAGNNEQFF. CDR3 nucleotide sequence: TGCGCCAGCAGCTTGGGAGGACTAGCGGGAAACAATGAGCAGTTCTTC.

J is TRBJ1-2 and V is TRBV5-1, with 9 bases matching TRBD1. The V gene end was trimmed by 3 bases and the J gene end by 4 bases; junction bases not matched to a gene: 13. Germline V gives CDR1 SGHRS, CDR2 YFSETQ. The CDR3 is 17 amino acids. CDR3 bases: TGCGCCAGCAGCTCGAGAAGACAGGGGGGATCGAGCTATGGCTACACCTTC. Translation: CASSSRRQGGSSYGYTF.

The V call is TRBV10-1, the J call TRBJ2-5; D not certain. This CDR3 contains 13 residues. V was shortened by 4 bases and J by 5 bases, with 11 bases between the two germline ends. Looked up from germline, CDR1 is WNHNN and CDR2 is SYGVQD (reference sequence). The CDR3 spells CASSANARETQYF. CDR3 coding DNA: TGCGCCAGCAGTGCCAACGCTCGGGAGACCCAGTACTTC.

The chain is built from TRBV19 and TRBJ1-1, with 8 bases lining up with TRBD1. Germline-derived CDR1 and CDR2 are LNHDA and SQIVND (reference sequence). Trimming took 3 bases from V and 1 from J; bases not matched to a gene: 7. This CDR3 region has 16 residues. The CDR3 reads CASSMQGARGNTEAFF. Written as DNA, the CDR3 is TGTGCCAGTAGTATGCAGGGGGCAAGAGGGAACACTGAAGCTTTCTTT.